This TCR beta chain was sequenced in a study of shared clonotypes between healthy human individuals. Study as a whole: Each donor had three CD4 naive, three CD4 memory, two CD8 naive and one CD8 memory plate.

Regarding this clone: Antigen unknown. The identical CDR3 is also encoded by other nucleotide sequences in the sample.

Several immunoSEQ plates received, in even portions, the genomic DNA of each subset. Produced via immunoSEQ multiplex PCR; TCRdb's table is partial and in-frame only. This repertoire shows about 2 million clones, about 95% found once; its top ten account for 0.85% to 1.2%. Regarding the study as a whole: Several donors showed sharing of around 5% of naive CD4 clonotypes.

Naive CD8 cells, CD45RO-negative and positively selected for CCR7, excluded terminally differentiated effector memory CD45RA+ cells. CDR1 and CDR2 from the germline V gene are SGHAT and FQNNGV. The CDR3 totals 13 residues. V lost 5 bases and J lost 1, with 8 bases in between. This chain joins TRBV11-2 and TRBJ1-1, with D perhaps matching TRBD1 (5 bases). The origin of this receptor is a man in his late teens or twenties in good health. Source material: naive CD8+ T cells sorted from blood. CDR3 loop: CASSRGPNTEAFF. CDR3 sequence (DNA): TGTGCCAGCAGCAGGGGTCCGAACACTGAAGCTTTCTTT.